Below are 2 T cell receptor beta chains sequenced from a single sample in a study of OX40 agonist ivuxolimab in advanced cancers. The method behind the library was the immunoSEQ multiplex PCR assay. The source is immuneACCESS, and TCRdb retained only in-frame sequences with V and J called. Part of the clones is not carried over; for the studies checked, unresolved V genes explain less than half of this, and the remainder is unexplained. The sample data list around 94,000 clones, and around nine tenths of these were observed just once. Around 0.86% of the sample is taken by the ten largest. Sequenced material: CD4+ or CD8+ T cells sorted from blood, taken in a trial of the OX40 agonist ivuxolimab. Receptors were obtained from an adult with an advanced solid tumor such as melanoma, head and neck, liver or kidney cancer.

This chain connects TRBV4-3 to TRBJ2-2, with 7 bases lining up with TRBD2. Germline V gene sequence: CDR1 LGHNA, CDR2 YSLEER. The V and J ends lost 0 bases and 1 base, in that order; junction bases with no gene match: 8. This CDR3 is 18 amino acids long. DNA for the CDR3: TGCGCCAGCAGCCAAGATATGAAGGGACTAATGAACACCGGGGAGCTGTTTTTT. Protein product: CASSQDMKGLMNTGELFF.

The chain has TRBV19 and TRBJ1-5; D gene ambiguous. The germline CDR1 and CDR2 sequences are LNHDA and SQIVND (reference sequence). CDR3 length: 17 residues. The V end was cut by 1 base, the J end by 1 base, with 14 bases between. CDR3 coding DNA: TGTGCCAGTAGTATAGGTTCCAGTTGGCTCAGCAATCAGCCCCAGCATTTT. Residues: CASSIGSSWLSNQPQHF.